This paragraph covers one TCR beta chain sequence. Its cognate antigen is unknown. Sequenced by immunoSEQ multiplex PCR; TCRdb stores in-frame clones only, minus some. The table shows around 70,000 clones, with approximately 91% occurring only once. CDR1 and CDR2 from the germline V gene are MDHEN and SYDVKM. Trimming took 7 bases from V and 5 from J; bases not matched to a gene: 7. The CDR3 is made up of 15 amino acids. The data originate from a study of T cell responses to AZD1222 COVID-19 vaccine. Study-level results: The sample set comprised mostly white British donors with more females, and clonal diversity was possibly underestimated.

The sample here was peripheral blood, taken on day 0 of AZD1222 vaccination. The TCR comes from an adult in good health. V and J are TRBV28 and TRBJ2-7; 14 bases map to TRBD2. Here the CDR3 DNA reads TGTGCCAGCAACTCCGGGACTAGCGGGGGTGACGAGCAGTACTTC. Translating it yields CASNSGTSGGDEQYF.